These 4 T cell receptor beta chains originate from one sample sequenced in a study of cytomegalovirus exposure and HLA in healthy donors. Use of 60 Vbeta and 13 Jbeta primers characterized the PCR. The data were produced by immunoSEQ multiplex PCR, yet TCRdb's version contains in-frame clones alone and is incomplete. This table lists approximately 190,000 clones. The material sequenced was PBMCs. Receptors originate from a man aged 25-45 years in good health and CMV-seronegative.

On this clone itself: Within the sample, other DNA sequences also encode this same CDR3. The chain is built from TRBV4-1 and TRBJ1-1; 7 bases are a match to TRBD1. The ends lost 3 bases at V and 0 bases at J; junction bases unmatched: 4. The germline V gene encodes CDR1 MGHRA and CDR2 YSYEKL. This CDR3 spans 15 amino acids. The DNA for the CDR3 is TGCGCCAGCAGCCAGTCGGACAGGATGAACACTGAAGCTTTCTTT. The encoded protein is CASSQSDRMNTEAFF.

The chain carries TRBV4-1 and TRBJ2-3, with TRBD2 matching over 7 bases. CDR3 length: 20 amino acids. Germline loops: CDR1 MGHRA, CDR2 YSYEKL. V shed 0 bases, J shed 2 bases, and the junction held 17 bases outside the gene matches. As DNA, the CDR3 is TGCGCCAGCAGCCAAGATAGCCTAGCGGATTTTTTTAATTCCACAGATACGCAGTATTTT. Translation: CASSQDSLADFFNSTDTQYF.

V usage is TRBV20-1 and J usage is TRBJ2-1; unclear D gene. Germline V lookup: CDR1 DFQATT, CDR2 SNEGSKA (reference sequence). The CDR3 runs to 11 residues. Trimming removed 5 bases from V and 8 bases from J, with 10 bases in between. CDR3 amino acids: CSAPRLDEQFF. In DNA form, the CDR3 reads TGCAGTGCTCCTAGACTGGATGAGCAGTTCTTC.

The chain links TRBV6-5 to TRBJ1-1; D call uncertain. The CDR3 is 13 amino acids. The ends were cut back, 7 bases at V and 1 base at J, with 10 bases in the middle. Germline V gene data show CDR1 as MNHEY and CDR2 as SVGAGI. The CDR3 loop is CASTPRSNTEAFF. CDR3 DNA sequence: TGTGCCAGCACCCCTAGGTCGAACACTGAAGCTTTCTTT.